This TCR beta chain was recovered during a study of cytomegalovirus exposure and HLA in healthy donors. Study-wide background: Findings of an earlier analysis included roughly 110 million unique TCR beta sequences from roughly 200 million T cells. Approximately 83 million unique TCRs from HLA-typed donors were held in an early data release.

There are a few counts of this clone. PCR primers comprised 60 Vbeta and 13 Jbeta primers. Profiling relied on immunoSEQ multiplex PCR, and the TCRdb table lists in-frame clones only, not all of them. This repertoire shows about 89,000 clones, about 74% found once; its top ten account for about 1.8%. V gave up 4 bases and J gave up 1 base; unmatched junction bases: 7. The germline CDR1 and CDR2 sequences are LGHNA and YNFKEQ. CDR3 size: 16 residues. Specimen: PBMCs. The TCR was taken from a male donor in good health and CMV-seronegative. The chain has TRBV4-2 and TRBJ2-3; 8 nucleotides match TRBD2. CDR3 nucleotide sequence: TGTGCCAGCAGCCCCCAGCGGGAGTTGGGCACAGATACGCAGTATTTT. Translated: CASSPQRELGTDTQYF.